This TCR beta chain is drawn from a study of blood T cell repertoires in COVID-19 (dated by TCRdb to 2019 to 2021). Background on the whole study: Samples covering the acute and convalescent phases of COVID-19 were provided by collaborators in the United States, Italy and Spain. The prospective study material was composed of cDNA or gDNA derived from T cells, B-cell-depleted T cells, or PBMCs. Subjects who had been exposed to COVID-19, were actively infected with it, or had recovered from it provided the deeply sampled blood TCRbeta repertoires that made up the dataset. The repertoires were made available in a free public database intended to serve as a resource for research on the immune response to SARS-CoV-2. The samples were drawn from two sources: the first 160 participants of the ongoing ImmuneRACE study, and 1,000 to 1,500 subjects contributed by 6 global collaborators. Sample metadata almost always included a de-identified subject ID, COVID-19 status, age in years and sex. Where available, HLA class I and class II types were obtained from metadata supplied by the sample provider rather than from assay-based typing. Results and caveats for the whole study, not just this receptor: Clinical and demographic metadata were provided uncurated, with the amount varying by source and participant.

TCRbeta CDR3 regions were amplified from genomic DNA by means of the immunoSEQ Assay, a bias-controlled multiplex PCR. For the original study's pipeline: The number of nucleated cells in each sample was estimated by amplification of reference gene primers within the assay. To quantify the absolute abundance of each unique TCRbeta CDR3 rearrangement, sequence reads were collapsed and filtered. For each sample, productive Simpson clonality was calculated by taking the square root of Simpson's diversity index across productive rearrangements. This immuneACCESS table, as held by TCRdb, lists in-frame sequences with V and J called but not all clones. Of the missing ones, under half trace to an unresolved V gene in checked studies; the others have no known cause. V and J calls and clone size are as listed in that table; D and trimming were resolved from the DNA. Counted in this sample were some 140,000 clones; about 81% of them appeared once. 2.4% of the sample is taken by the ten largest.

Ends trimmed: V by 8 bases, J by 13 bases; bases unmatched to a gene: 12. The germline V gene encodes CDR1 SGHTA and CDR2 FQGNSA. The CDR3 runs 14 amino acids, cysteine and phenylalanine included. Only the CDR3 portion is preserved as DNA: 42 bases, with reading frame beginning at the first base. Participants in the prospective study were aged 18 to 89 years, lived in 24 United States geographic areas, and enrolled through a virtual design. In the prospective study, participants were assigned to cohorts based on the clinical history participants reported in a screening survey and a study questionnaire. Mobile phlebotomists in the prospective study collected whole blood, serum and a nasopharyngeal or oropharyngeal swab from every participant. Participants in the prospective study had the option to provide additional blood draws and questionnaires over an approximately 2-month period. Prospective study blood samples were shipped either frozen or at room temperature before DNA extraction.

This clone has only one observation. There is no known antigen for this receptor. No base-level quality is on record; no much larger clone is a single base apart. Recombination joined TRBV7-2 with TRBJ1-6, with 9 central nucleotides matching TRBD1. This receptor was identified in a man between 35 and 55 years old with acute COVID-19. Sequenced sample: PBMCs or T cells enriched from blood (not recorded which). At the DNA level, the sequence is TGTGCCAGCGGACCGGGACAGGGTCTGCTGCCCCTCCACTTT. Its product reads: CASGPGQGLLPLHF.